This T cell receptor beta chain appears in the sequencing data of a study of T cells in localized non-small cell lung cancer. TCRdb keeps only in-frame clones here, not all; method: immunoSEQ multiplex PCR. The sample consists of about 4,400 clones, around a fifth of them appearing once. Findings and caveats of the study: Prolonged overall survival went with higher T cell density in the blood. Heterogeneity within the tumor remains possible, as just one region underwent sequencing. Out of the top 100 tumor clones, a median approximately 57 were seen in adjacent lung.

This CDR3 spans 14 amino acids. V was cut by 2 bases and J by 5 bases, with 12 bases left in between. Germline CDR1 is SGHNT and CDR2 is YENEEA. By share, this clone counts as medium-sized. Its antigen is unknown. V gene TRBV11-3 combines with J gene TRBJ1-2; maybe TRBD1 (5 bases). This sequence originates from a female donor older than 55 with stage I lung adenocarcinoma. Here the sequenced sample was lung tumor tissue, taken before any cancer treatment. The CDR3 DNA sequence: TGTGCCAGCAGCTTATTGGGGACTACGTATGGCTACACCTTC. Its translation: CASSLLGTTYGYTF.